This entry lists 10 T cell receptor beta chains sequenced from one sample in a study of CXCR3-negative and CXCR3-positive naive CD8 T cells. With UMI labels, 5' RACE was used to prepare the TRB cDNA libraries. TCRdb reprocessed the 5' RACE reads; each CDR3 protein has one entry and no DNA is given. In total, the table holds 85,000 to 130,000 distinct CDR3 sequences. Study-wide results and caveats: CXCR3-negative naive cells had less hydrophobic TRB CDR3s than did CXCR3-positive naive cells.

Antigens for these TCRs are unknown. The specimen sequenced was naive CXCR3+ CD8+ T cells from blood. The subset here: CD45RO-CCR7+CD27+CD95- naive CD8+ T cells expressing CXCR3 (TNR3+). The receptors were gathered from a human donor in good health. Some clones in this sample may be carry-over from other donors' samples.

CDR3: CASSYMRERAGAYNEQFF. The rearrangement links TRBV6-6 to TRBJ2-1; with no DNA, the TCRdb D assignment of TRBD1 cannot be verified. There are 18 residues in the CDR3. Germline V CDR1 and CDR2: MNHNY, SVGAGI (reference sequence).

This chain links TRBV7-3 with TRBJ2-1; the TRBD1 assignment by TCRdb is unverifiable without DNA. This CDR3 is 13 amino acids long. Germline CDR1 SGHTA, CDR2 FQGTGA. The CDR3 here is CASSLAGGPEQFF.

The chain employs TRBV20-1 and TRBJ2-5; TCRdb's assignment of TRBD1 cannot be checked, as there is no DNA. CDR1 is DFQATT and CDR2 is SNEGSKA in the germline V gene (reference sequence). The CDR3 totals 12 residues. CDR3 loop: CSPSGGGETQYF.

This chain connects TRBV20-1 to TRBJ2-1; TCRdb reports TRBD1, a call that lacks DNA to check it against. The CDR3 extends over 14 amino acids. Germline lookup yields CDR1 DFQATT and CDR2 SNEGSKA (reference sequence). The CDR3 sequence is CSENWDSSYNEQFF.

CDR3 amino acids: CASSSPGRQGDGGELFF. V gene TRBV7-9 combines with J gene TRBJ2-2; TCRdb lists TRBD1, though no DNA is available to test this call. CDR1 is SEHNR, CDR2 FQNEAQ, per germline (reference sequence). The CDR3 extends over 17 amino acids.

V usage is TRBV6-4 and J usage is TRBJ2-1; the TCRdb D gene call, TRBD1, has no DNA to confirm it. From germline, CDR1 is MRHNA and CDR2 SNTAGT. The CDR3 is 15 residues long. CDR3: CASSPGSTDSTEQFF.

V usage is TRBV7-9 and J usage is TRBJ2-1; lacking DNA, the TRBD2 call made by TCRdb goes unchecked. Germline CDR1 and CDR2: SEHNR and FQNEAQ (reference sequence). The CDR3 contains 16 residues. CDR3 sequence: CASSSPLAGSYNEQFF.

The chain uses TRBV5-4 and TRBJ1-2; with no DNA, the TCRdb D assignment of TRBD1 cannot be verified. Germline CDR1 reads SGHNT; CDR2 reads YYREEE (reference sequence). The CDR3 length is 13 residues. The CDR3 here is CASTDRLYYGYTF.

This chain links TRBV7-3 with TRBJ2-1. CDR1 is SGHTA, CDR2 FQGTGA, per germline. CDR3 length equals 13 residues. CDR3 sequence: CASSLIPWDEQFF.

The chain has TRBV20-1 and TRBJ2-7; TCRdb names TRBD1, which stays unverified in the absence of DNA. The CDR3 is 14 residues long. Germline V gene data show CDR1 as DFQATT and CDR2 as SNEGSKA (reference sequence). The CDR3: CSARADIGAYEQYF.